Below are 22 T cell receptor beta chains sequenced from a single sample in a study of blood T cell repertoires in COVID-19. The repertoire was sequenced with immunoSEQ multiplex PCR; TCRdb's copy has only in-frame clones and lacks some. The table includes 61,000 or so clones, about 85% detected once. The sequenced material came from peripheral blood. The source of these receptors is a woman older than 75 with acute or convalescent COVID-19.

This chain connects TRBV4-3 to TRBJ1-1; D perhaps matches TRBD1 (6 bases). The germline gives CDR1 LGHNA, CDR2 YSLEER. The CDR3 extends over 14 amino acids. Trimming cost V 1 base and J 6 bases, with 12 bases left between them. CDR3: CASSQVGSGAEAFF. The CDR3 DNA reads TGCGCCAGCAGCCAAGTCGGTTCAGGGGCTGAAGCTTTCTTT.

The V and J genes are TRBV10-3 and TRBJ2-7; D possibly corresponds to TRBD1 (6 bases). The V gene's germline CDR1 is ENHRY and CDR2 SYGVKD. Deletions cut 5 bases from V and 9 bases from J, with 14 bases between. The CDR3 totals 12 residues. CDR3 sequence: CAISPTEGVQYF. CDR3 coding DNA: TGTGCCATCAGTCCCACAGAGGGGGTGCAGTACTTC.

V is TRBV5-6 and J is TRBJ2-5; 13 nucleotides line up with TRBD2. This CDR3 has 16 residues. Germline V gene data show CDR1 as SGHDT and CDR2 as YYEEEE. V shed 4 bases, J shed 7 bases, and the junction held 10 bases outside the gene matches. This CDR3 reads CASSKSGLAGIGTQYF. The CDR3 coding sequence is TGTGCCAGCAGCAAATCGGGACTAGCGGGAATCGGGACCCAGTACTTC.

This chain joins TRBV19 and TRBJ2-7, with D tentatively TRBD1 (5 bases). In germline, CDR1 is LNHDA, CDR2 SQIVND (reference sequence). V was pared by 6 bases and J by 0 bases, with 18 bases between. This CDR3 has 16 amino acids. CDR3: CASRIDSTDPSYEQYF. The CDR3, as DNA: TGTGCCAGTAGGATTGATTCGACAGACCCCTCCTACGAGCAGTACTTC.

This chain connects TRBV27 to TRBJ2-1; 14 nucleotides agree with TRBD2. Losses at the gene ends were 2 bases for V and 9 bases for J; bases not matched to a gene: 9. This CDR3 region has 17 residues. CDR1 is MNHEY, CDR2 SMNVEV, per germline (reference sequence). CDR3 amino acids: CASSLRHGLAGGSEQFF. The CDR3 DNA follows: TGTGCCAGCAGTTTAAGGCACGGACTAGCGGGAGGAAGTGAGCAGTTCTTC.

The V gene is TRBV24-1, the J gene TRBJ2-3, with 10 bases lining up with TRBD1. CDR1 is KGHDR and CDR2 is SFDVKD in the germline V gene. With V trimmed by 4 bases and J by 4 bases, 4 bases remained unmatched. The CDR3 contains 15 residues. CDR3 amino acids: CATSDRGQGADTQYF. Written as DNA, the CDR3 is TGTGCCACCAGTGACCGCGGACAGGGGGCAGATACGCAGTATTTT.

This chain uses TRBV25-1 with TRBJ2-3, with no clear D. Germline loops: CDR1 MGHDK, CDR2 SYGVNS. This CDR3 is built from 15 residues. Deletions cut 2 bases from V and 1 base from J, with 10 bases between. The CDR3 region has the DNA TGTGCCAGCAGTGAACCGGGTCCCCGCACAGATACGCAGTATTTT. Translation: CASSEPGPRTDTQYF.

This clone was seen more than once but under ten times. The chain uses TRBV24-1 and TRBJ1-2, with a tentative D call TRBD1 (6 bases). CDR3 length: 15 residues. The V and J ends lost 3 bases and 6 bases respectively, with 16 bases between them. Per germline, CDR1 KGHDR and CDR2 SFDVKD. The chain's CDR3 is CATSDAGQPGNGYTF. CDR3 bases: TGTGCCACCAGTGATGCCGGACAGCCCGGAAATGGCTACACCTTC.

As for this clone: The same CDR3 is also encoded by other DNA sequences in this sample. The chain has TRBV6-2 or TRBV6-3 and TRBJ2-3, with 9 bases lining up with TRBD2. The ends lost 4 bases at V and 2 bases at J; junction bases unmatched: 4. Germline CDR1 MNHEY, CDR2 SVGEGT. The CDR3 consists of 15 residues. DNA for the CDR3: TGTGCCAGCAGTTTACTAGCGGGTTACACAGATACGCAGTATTTT. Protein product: CASSLLAGYTDTQYF.

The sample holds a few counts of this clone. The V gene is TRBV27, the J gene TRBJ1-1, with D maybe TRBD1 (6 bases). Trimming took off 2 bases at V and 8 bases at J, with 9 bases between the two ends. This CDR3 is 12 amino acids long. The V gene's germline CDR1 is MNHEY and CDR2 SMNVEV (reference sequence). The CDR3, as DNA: TGTGCCAGCAGTTTAGGACAGCTAGAAGCTTTCTTT. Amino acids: CASSLGQLEAFF.

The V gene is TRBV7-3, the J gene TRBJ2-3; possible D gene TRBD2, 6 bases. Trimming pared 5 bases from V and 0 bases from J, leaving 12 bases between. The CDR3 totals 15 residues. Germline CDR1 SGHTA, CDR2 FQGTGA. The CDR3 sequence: CASSAQRVSTDTQYF. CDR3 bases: TGTGCCAGCAGCGCCCAGCGGGTGAGCACAGATACGCAGTATTTT.

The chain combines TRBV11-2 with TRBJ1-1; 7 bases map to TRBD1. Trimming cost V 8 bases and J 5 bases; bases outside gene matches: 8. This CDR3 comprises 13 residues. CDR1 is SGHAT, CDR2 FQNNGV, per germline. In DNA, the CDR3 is TGTGCCAGCGCTAGGGACAGTCCGACTGAAGCTTTCTTT. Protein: CASARDSPTEAFF.

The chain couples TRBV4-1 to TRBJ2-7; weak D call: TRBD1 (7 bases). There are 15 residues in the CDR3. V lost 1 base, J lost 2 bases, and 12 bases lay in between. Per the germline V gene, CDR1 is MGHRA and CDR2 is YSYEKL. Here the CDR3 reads CASSQGRDSTYEQYF. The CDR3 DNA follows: TGCGCCAGCAGCCAAGGGAGGGACAGTACCTACGAGCAGTACTTC.

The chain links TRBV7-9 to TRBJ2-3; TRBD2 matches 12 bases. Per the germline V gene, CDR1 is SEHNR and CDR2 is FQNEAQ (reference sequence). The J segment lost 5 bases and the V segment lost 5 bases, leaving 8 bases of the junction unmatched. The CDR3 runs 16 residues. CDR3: CASSPQTSGSLDTQYF. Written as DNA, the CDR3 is TGTGCCAGCAGCCCCCAGACTAGCGGGAGTTTAGATACGCAGTATTTT.

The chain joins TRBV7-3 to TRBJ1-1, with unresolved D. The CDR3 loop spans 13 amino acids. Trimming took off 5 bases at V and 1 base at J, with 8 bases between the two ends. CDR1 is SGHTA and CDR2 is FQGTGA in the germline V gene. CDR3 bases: TGTGCCAGCAGCCCCCAGTGGAACACTGAAGCTTTCTTT. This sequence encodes CASSPQWNTEAFF.

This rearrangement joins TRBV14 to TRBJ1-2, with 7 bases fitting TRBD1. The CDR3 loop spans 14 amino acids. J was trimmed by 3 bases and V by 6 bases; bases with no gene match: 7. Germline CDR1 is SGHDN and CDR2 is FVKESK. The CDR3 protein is CASRLTGVDYGYTF. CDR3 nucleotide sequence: TGTGCCAGCAGACTAACAGGGGTGGACTATGGCTACACCTTC.

The CDR3 nucleotides are TGTGCCAGCAGCCCGAGACTAGCGGGAACCAGCGAGCAGTACTTC. Its protein is CASSPRLAGTSEQYF. This chain connects TRBV7-3 to TRBJ2-7; TRBD2 aligns across 11 bases. This CDR3 region has 15 residues. The germline V gene has CDR1 SGHTA and CDR2 FQGTGA. J was trimmed by 6 bases and V by 5 bases; bases with no gene match: 9.

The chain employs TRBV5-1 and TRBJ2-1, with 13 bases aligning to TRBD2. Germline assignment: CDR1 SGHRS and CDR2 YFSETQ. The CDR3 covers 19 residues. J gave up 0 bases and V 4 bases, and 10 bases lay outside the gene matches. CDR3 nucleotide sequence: TGCGCCAGCAGCCAAATTCCGGGACTAGCGGGATCCTCCTACAATGAGCAGTTCTTC. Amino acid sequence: CASSQIPGLAGSSYNEQFF.

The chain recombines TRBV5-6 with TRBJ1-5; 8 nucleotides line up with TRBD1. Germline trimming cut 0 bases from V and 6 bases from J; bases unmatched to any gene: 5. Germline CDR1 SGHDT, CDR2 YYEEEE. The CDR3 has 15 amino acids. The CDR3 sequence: CASSLGTGLGQPQHF. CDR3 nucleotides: TGTGCCAGCAGCTTGGGGACAGGGCTTGGTCAGCCCCAGCATTTT.

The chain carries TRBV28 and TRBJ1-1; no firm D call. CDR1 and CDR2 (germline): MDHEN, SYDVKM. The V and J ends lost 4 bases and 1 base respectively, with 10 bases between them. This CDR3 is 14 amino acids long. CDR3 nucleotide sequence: TGTGCCAGCAGTTCTTTTGGCGGGAACACTGAAGCTTTCTTT. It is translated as CASSSFGGNTEAFF.

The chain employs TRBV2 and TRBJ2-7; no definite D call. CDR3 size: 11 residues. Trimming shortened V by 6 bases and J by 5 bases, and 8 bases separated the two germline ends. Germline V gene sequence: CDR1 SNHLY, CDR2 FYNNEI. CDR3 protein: CASSRSDEQYF. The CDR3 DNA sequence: TGTGCCAGCAGCCGATCGGACGAGCAGTACTTC. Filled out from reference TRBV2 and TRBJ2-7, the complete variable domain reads EPEVTQTPSHQVTQMGQEVILRCVPISNHLYFYWYRQILGQKVEFLVSFYNNEISEKSEIFDDQFSVERPDGSNFTLKIRSTKLEDSAMYFCASSRSDEQYFGPGTRLTVT.

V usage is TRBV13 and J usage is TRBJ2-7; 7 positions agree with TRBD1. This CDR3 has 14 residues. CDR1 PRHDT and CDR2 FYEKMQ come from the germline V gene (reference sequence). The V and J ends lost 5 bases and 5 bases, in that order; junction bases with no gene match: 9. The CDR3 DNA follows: TGTGCCAGCAGCCACCGACAGGGTAGCGACGAGCAGTACTTC. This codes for CASSHRQGSDEQYF.